The 6 T cell receptor beta chains listed next were all sequenced from one sample in a study of neurological immune-mediated disorders. Time point meaning: longitudinal time-point 3. MiXCR was run by TCRdb on the 5' RACE reads, yielding one entry per CDR3 protein. Of approximately 47,000 distinct CDR3 sequences detected, about an eighth appear once; the ten largest clones hold around 9%. Sequenced: PBMCs. These receptors were taken from a male donor with HTLV-1-associated myelopathy (HAM/TSP).

This rearrangement joins TRBV7-2 to TRBJ2-1; 16 bases align to TRBD2. The J segment lost 7 bases and the V segment lost 4 bases, leaving 13 bases of the junction unmatched. The V gene's germline CDR1 is SGHTA and CDR2 FQGNSA. CDR3 length: 19 amino acids. The CDR3 coding sequence is TGTGCCAGCAGCTACCAACCGGGACTAGCGGGGGGGGGCGAAAATGAGCAGTTCTTC. Translation gives CASSYQPGLAGGGENEQFF.

This clonotype was detected ten times or more. The gene calls are TRBV20-1 and TRBJ1-1, with TRBD1 as a possible D gene (6 bases). CDR1 and CDR2 (germline): DFQATT, SNEGSKA (reference sequence). This CDR3 contains 14 residues. V lost 6 bases to trimming and J lost 1 base, with 15 bases between them. The CDR3 region has the DNA TGCAGTGCCGCCCGGCCGGACAGGAACACTGAAGCTTTCTTT. Amino acid sequence: CSAARPDRNTEAFF.

This clonotype occurred many times. The gene calls are TRBV6-1 and TRBJ2-7; D might be TRBD1 (5 bases). CDR3 size: 15 residues. Trimming removed 0 bases at V and 0 bases at J, with 9 bases between. CDR1 is MNHNS and CDR2 is SASEGT in the germline V gene. Here the CDR3 reads CASSEAGDSSYEQYF. The CDR3 DNA is TGTGCCAGCAGTGAAGCAGGCGACAGCTCCTACGAGCAGTACTTC.

This clonotype has at least ten counts. The rearrangement joins TRBV7-3 to TRBJ2-3; D not resolved. This CDR3 spans 15 amino acids. Trimming took off 1 base at V and 3 bases at J, with 11 bases between the two ends. Germline lookup yields CDR1 SGHTA and CDR2 FQGTGA. CDR3 region: CASSLKGLVTDTQYF. CDR3 sequence (DNA): TGTGCCAGCAGCTTAAAAGGTCTAGTTACAGATACGCAGTATTTT.

The chain couples TRBV20-1 to TRBJ1-4, with 7 bases identical to TRBD1. V was pared by 4 bases and J by 8 bases, with 4 bases of the junction left unmatched. The CDR3 runs to 12 residues. The V gene's germline CDR1 is DFQATT and CDR2 SNEGSKA (reference sequence). The CDR3 DNA sequence: TGCAGTGCTAAGGGGGCTGTAGAAAAACTGTTTTTT. Protein product: CSAKGAVEKLFF.

In its sample, this clonotype was seen many times. V gene TRBV6-2 or TRBV6-3 combines with J gene TRBJ2-1; maybe TRBD2 (5 bases). The CDR3 runs 14 residues. The V gene's germline CDR1 is MNHEY and CDR2 SVGEGT. V was cut by 6 bases and J by 3 bases, with 12 bases left in between. DNA for the CDR3: TGTGCCAGCAGATCCGGACTGAGCTACAATGAGCAGTTCTTC. This gives the protein CASRSGLSYNEQFF.